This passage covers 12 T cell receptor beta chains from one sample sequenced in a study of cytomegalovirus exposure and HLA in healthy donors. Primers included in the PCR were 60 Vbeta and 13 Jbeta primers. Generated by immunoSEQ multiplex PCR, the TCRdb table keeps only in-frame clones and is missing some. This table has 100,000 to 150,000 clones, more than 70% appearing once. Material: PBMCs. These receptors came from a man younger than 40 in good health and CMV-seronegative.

CDR3 coding DNA: TGCAGCGTCCAAGGGGGGGACTATGGCTACACCTTC. Translating it yields CSVQGGDYGYTF. The chain employs TRBV29-1 and TRBJ1-2; tentative D call: TRBD1 (6 bases). Trimming removed 6 bases from V and 3 bases from J, with 11 bases in between. This CDR3 is 12 amino acids long. Germline CDR1 is SQVTM and CDR2 is ANQGSEA.

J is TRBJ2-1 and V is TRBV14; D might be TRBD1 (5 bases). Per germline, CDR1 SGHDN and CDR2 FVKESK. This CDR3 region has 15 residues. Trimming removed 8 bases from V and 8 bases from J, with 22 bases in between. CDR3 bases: TGTGCCAGCGGTTCGGCAGGGTTTCCCTTCCATGAGCAGTTCTTC. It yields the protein CASGSAGFPFHEQFF.

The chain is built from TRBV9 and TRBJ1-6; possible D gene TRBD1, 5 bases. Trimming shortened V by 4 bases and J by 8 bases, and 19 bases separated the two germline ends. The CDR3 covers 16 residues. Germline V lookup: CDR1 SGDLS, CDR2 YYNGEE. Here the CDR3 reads CASSPNPQGRDSPLHF. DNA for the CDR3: TGTGCCAGCAGCCCCAACCCCCAGGGTCGGGATTCACCCCTCCACTTT.

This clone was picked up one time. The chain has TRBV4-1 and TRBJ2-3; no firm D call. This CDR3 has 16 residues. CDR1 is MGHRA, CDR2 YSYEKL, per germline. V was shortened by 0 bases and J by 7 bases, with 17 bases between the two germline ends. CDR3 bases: TGCGCCAGCAGCCAAGATCCCCCGCAGTTTGTGAATACGCAGTATTTT. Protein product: CASSQDPPQFVNTQYF.

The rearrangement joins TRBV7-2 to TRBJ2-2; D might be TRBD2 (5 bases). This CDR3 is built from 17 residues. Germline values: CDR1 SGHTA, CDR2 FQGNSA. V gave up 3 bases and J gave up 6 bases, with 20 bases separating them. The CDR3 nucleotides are TGTGCCAGCAGCTTCCAAGCGGCTACTCCACCGTCCGGGGAGCTGTTTTTT. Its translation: CASSFQAATPPSGELFF.

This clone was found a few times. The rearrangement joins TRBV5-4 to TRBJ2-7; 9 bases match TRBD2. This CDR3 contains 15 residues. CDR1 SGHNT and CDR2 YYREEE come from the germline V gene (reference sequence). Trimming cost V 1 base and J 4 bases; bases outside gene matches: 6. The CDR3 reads CASSLLASGEYEQYF. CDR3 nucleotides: TGTGCCAGCAGCTTGTTAGCTAGCGGGGAGTACGAGCAGTACTTC.

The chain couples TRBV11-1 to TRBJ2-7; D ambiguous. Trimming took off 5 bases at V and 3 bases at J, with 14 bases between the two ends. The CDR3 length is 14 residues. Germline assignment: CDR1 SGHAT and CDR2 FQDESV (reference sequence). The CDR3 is CASSPGSGFYEQYF. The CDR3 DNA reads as TGTGCCAGCAGCCCAGGTTCTGGATTCTACGAGCAGTACTTC.

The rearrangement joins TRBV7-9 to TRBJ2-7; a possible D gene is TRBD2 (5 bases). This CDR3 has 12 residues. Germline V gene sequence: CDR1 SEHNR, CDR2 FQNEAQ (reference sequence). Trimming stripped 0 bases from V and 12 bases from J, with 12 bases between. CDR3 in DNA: TGTGCCAGCAGCTTAGCGCGGGCGCCCCCGTACTTC. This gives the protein CASSLARAPPYF.

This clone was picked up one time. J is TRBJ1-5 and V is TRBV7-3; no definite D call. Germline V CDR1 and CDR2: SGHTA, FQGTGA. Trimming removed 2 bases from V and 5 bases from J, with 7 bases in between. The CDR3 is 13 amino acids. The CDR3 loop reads CASSLSRDQPQHF. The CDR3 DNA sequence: TGTGCCAGCAGCTTATCCCGGGATCAGCCCCAGCATTTT.

CDR3 region: CASSLALDRSIYEQYF. The DNA for the CDR3 is TGCGCCAGCAGCTTGGCCCTGGACAGGAGCATCTACGAGCAGTACTTC. V and J are TRBV5-1 and TRBJ2-7; 7 bases match TRBD1. This CDR3 has 16 amino acids. The germline V gene encodes CDR1 SGHRS and CDR2 YFSETQ. Losses at the gene ends were 0 bases for V and 3 bases for J; bases not matched to a gene: 9.

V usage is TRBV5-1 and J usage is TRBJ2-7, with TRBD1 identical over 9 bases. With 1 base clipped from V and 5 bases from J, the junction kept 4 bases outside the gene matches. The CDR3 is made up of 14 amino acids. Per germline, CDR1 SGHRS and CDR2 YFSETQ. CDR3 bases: TGCGCCAGCAGCTTGACAGGGGGCTACGACGAGCAGTACTTC. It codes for CASSLTGGYDEQYF.

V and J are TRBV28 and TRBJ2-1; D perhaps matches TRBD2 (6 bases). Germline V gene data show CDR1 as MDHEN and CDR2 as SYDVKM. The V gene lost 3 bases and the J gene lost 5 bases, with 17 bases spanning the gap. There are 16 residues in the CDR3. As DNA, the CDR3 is TGTGCCAGCAGTTTCCGCCGGGGGTTGGCAAACAATGAGCAGTTCTTC. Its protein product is CASSFRRGLANNEQFF. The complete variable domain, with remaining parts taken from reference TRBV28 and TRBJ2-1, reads DVKVTQSSRYLVKRTGEKVFLECVQDMDHENMFWYRQDPGLGLRLIYFSYDVKMKEKGDIPEGYSVSREKKERFSLILESASTNQTSMYLCASSFRRGLANNEQFFGPGTRLTVL.